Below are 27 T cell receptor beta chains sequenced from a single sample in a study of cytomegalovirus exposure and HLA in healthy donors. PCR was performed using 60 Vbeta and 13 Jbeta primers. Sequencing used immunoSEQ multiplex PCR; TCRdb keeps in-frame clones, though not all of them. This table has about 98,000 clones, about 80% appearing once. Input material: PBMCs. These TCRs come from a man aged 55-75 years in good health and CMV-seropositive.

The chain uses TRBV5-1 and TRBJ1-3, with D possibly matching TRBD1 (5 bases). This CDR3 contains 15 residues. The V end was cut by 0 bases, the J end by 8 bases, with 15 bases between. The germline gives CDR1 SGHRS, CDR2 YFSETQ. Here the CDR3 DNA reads TGCGCCAGCAGCTTGGCCGGGCAGGGTGGCGACACCATATATTTT. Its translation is CASSLAGQGGDTIYF.

The CDR3 region has the DNA TGTGCCACCAGCAGGAACACGAACACCGGGGAGCTGTTTTTT. It specifies CATSRNTNTGELFF. The J gene is TRBJ2-2, the V gene TRBV15; D gene uncertain. V was trimmed by 3 bases and J by 0 bases, leaving 5 bases between them. Germline values: CDR1 LNHNV, CDR2 YYDKDF (reference sequence). CDR3 length: 14 residues.

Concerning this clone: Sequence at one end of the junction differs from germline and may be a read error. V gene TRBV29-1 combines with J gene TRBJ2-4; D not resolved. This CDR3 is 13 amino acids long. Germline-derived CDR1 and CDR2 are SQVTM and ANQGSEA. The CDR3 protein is CSVEVLAKNIQYF. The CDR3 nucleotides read TGCAGCGTAGAAGTTCTAGCCAAAAACATTCAGTACTTC.

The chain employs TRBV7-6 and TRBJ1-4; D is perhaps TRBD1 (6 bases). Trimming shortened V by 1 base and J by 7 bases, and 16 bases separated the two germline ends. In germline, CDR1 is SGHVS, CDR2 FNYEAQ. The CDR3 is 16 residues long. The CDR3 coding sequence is TGTGCCAGCAGCTTAGGACCGAGACAGGAGGTTGAAAAACTGTTTTTT. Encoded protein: CASSLGPRQEVEKLFF.

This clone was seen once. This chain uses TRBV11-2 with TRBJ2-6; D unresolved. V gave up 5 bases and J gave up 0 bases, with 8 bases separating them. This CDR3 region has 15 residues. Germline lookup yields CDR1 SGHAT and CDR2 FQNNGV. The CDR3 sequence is CASSVSFSGANVLTF. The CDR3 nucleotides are TGTGCCAGCAGCGTAAGCTTCTCTGGGGCCAACGTCCTGACTTTC.

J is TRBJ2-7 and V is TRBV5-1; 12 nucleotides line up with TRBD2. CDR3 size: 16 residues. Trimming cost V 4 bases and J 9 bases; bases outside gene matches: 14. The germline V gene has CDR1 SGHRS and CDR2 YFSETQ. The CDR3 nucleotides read TGCGCCAGCAGCCACAACCCGCCTAGCGGGGGGGCCGGGCAGTACTTC. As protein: CASSHNPPSGGAGQYF.

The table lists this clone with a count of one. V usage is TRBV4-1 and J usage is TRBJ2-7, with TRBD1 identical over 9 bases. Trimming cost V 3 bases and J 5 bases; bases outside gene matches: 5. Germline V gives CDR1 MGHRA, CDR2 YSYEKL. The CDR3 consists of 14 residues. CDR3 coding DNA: TGCGCCAGCAGCCAGGGGACAGGGCTGCACGAGCAGTACTTC. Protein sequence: CASSQGTGLHEQYF.

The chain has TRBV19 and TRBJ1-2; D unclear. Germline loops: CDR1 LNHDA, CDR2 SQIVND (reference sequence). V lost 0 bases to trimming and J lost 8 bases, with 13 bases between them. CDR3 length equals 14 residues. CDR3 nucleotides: TGTGCCAGTAGTATAGACGAGGGATTTAAGGGCTACACCTTC. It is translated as CASSIDEGFKGYTF.

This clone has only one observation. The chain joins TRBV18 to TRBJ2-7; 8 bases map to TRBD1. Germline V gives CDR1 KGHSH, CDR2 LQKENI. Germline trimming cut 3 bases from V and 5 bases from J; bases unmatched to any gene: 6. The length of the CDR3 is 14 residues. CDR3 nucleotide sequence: TGTGCCAGCTCACCTAGGACAGGGTTTAACGAGCAGTACTTC. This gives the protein CASSPRTGFNEQYF.

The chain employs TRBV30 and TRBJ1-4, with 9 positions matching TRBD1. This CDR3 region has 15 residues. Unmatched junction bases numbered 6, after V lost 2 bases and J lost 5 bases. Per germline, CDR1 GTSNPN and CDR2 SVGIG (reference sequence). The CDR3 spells CAWSIGQGQNEKLFF. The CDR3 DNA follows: TGTGCCTGGAGTATCGGACAGGGGCAGAATGAAAAACTGTTTTTT.

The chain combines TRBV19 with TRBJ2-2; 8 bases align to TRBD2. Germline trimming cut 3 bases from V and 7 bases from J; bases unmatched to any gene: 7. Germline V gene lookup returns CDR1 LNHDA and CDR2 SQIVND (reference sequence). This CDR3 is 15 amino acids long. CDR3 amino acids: CASSIFSGVGGELFF. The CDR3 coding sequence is TGTGCCAGTAGTATTTTTAGCGGGGTTGGCGGGGAGCTGTTTTTT.

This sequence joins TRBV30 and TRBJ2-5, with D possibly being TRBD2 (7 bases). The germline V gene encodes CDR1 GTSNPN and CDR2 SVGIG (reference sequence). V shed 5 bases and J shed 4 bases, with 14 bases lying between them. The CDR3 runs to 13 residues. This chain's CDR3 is CAWRTGGGETQYF. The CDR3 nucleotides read TGTGCCTGGCGTACGGGGGGCGGAGAGACCCAGTACTTC.

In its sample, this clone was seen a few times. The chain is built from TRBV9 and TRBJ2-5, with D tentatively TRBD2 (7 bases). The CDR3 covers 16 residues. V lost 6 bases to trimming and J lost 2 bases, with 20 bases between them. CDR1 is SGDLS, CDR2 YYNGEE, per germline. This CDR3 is CASTTGGRAGQETQYF. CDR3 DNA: TGTGCCAGCACCACCGGGGGGCGTGCGGGTCAAGAGACCCAGTACTTC. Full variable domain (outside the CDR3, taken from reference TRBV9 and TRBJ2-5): DSGVTQTPKHLITATGQRVTLRCSPRSGDLSVYWYQQSLDQGLQFLIQYYNGEERAKGNILERFSAQQFPDLHSELNLSSLELGDSALYFCASTTGGRAGQETQYFGPGTRLLVL.

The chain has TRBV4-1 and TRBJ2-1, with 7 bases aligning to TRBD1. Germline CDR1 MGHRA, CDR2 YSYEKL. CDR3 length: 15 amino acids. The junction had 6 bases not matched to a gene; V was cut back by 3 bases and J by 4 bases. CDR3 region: CASSHPGTAYNEQFF. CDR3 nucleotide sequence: TGCGCCAGCAGCCACCCCGGGACAGCGTACAATGAGCAGTTCTTC.

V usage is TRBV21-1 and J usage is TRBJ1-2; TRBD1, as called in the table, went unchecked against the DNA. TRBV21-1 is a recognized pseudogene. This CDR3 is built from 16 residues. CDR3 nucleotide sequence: TGTGCCAGCAGCAAATCACCGGGACAGGGGTACTATGGCTACACCTTC. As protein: CASSKSPGQGYYGYTF.

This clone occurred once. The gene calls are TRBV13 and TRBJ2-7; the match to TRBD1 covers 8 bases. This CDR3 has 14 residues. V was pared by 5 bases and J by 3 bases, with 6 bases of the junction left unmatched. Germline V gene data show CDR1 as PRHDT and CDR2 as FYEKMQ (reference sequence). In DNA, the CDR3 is TGTGCCAGCAGCCGTCCGGGACAGGACTACGAGCAGTACTTC. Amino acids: CASSRPGQDYEQYF.

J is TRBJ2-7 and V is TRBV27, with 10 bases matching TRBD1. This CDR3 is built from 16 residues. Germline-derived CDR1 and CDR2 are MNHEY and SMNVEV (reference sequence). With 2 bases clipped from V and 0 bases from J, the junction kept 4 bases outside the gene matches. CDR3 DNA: TGTGCCAGCAGTTTAAGACAGGGGGCTTACTCCTACGAGCAGTACTTC. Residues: CASSLRQGAYSYEQYF.

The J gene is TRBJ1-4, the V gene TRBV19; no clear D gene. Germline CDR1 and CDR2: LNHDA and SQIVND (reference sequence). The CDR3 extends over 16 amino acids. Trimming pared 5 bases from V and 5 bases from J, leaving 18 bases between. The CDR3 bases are TGTGCCAGTAGTGCCGAATCCCGGGGAGGAAATGAAAAACTGTTTTTT. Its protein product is CASSAESRGGNEKLFF.

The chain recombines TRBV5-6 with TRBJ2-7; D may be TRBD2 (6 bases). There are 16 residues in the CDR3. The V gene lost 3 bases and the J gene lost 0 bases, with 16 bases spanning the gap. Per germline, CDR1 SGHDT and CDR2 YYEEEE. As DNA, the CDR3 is TGTGCCAGCAGCTCGACTAGGCGGGGTCTCTCCTACGAGCAGTACTTC. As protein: CASSSTRRGLSYEQYF. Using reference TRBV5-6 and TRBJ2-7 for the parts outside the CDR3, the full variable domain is DAGVTQSPTHLIKTRGQQVTLRCSPKSGHDTVSWYQQALGQGPQFIFQYYEEEERQRGNFPDRFSGHQFPNYSSELNVNALLLGDSALYLCASSSTRRGLSYEQYFGPGTRLTVT.

The CDR3 DNA reads TGTGCCAGCAGCGTAGGGACTAGCGGGGGAGATGAGCAGTTCTTC. Protein sequence: CASSVGTSGGDEQFF. The chain combines TRBV9 with TRBJ2-1, with 13 bases identical to TRBD2. The length of the CDR3 is 15 residues. V shed 0 bases and J 8 bases; nucleotides not matched to a gene: 2. Germline CDR1 is SGDLS and CDR2 is YYNGEE.

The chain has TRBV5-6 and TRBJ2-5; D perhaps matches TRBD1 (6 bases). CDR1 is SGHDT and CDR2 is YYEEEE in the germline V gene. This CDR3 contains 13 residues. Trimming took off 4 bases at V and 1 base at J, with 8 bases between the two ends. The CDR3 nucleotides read TGTGCCAGCAGCCCGACAGGCCAAGAGACCCAGTACTTC. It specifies CASSPTGQETQYF.

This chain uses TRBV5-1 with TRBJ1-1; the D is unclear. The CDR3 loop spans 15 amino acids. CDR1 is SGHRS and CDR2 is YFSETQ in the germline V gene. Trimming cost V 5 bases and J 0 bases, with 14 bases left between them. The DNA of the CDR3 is TGCGCCAGCAGGGGCGAATCCCTTATGAACACTGAAGCTTTCTTT. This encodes CASRGESLMNTEAFF.

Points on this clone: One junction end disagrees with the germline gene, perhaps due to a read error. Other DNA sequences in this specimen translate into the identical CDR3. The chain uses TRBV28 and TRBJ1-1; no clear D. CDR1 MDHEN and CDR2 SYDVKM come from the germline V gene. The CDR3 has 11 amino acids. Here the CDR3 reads CASGQYTEAFF. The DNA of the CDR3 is TGTGCCAGCGGGCAGTACACTGAGGCTTTCTTT.

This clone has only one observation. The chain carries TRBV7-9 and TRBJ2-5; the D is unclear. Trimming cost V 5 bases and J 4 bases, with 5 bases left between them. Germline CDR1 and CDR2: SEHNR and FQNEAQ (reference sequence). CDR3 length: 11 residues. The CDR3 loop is CASSPVETQYF. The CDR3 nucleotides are TGTGCCAGCAGCCCAGTAGAGACCCAGTACTTC.

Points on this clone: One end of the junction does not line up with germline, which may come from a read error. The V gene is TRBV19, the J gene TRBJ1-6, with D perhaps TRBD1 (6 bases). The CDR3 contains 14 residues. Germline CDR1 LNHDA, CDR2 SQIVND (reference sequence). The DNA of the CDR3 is TGTGCCACCTCAGGGGACGCCTATAATTCACCCTTCCACTTT. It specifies CATSGDAYNSPFHF.

The CDR3 region has the DNA TGTGCCAGCAGCGGGGTTGGCGGTCCCACAGATACGCAGTATTTT. The encoded protein is CASSGVGGPTDTQYF. The chain carries TRBV6-5 and TRBJ2-3, with TRBD2 as a possible D gene (5 bases). V was cut by 6 bases and J by 2 bases, with 15 bases left in between. The CDR3 covers 15 residues. Germline V lookup: CDR1 MNHEY, CDR2 SVGAGI.

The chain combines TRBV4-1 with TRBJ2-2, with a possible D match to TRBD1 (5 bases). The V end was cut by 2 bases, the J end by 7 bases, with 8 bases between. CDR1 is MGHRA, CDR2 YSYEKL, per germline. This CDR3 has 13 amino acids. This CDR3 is CASSQSQGGELFF. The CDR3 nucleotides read TGCGCCAGCAGCCAATCGCAGGGCGGGGAGCTGTTTTTT.